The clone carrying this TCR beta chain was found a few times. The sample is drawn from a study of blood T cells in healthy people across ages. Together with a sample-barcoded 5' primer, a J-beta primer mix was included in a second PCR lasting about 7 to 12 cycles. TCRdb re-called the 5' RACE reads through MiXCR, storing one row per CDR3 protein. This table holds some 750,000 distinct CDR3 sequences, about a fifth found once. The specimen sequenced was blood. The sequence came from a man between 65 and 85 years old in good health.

The DNA for the CDR3 is TGCAGCGCCACTAGCGGGGGTCAAGATACGCAGTATTTT. Translated: CSATSGGQDTQYF. The chain links TRBV29-1 to TRBJ2-3, with 11 bases matching TRBD2. In germline, CDR1 is SQVTM, CDR2 ANQGSEA. The length of the CDR3 is 13 residues. With V trimmed by 7 bases and J by 5 bases, 5 bases remained unmatched.